These 27 T cell receptor beta chains came from one sample sequenced in a study of T cell changes during pregnancy in multiple sclerosis. TCRdb keeps only in-frame clones here, not all; method: immunoSEQ multiplex PCR. The sample consists of tens of thousands of clones, around 94% of them appearing once. The sample was peripheral blood, taken in the third trimester of pregnancy. Receptors originate from a female donor with multiple sclerosis, enrolled in a pregnancy study.

The chain joins TRBV10-2 to TRBJ2-1, with 8 bases identical to TRBD2. Germline V gene lookup returns CDR1 WSHSY and CDR2 SAAADI. V shed 8 bases, J shed 8 bases, and the junction held 2 bases outside the gene matches. CDR3 length: 11 amino acids. CDR3 bases: TGCGCCAGCGGAGCGGGAGATGAGCAGTTCTTC. It specifies CASGAGDEQFF.

The chain couples TRBV28 to TRBJ1-1; 8 bases are a match to TRBD1. The germline V gene encodes CDR1 MDHEN and CDR2 SYDVKM. The CDR3 runs 14 residues. With 4 bases clipped from V and 4 bases from J, the junction kept 5 bases outside the gene matches. The CDR3 DNA is TGTGCCAGCAGTTACCCTACAGGGGGCACTGAAGCTTTCTTT. Protein: CASSYPTGGTEAFF.

The chain links TRBV5-5 to TRBJ2-7; 7 positions match TRBD1. Per the germline V gene, CDR1 is SGHKS and CDR2 is YYEKEE (reference sequence). The CDR3 length is 16 residues. The V gene end was trimmed by 4 bases and the J gene end by 4 bases; junction bases not matched to a gene: 14. The CDR3 sequence: CASSGKTGTDFYEQYF. CDR3 nucleotide sequence: TGTGCCAGCAGCGGAAAGACCGGGACAGATTTTTACGAGCAGTACTTC.

This sequence joins TRBV4-1 and TRBJ1-2; TRBD1 matches at 9 bases. The CDR3 consists of 15 residues. CDR1 is MGHRA and CDR2 is YSYEKL in the germline V gene. J was trimmed by 2 bases and V by 3 bases; bases with no gene match: 4. CDR3 in DNA: TGCGCCAGCAGCCAGCCCACAGGGGGCAACTATGGCTACACCTTC. Translating it yields CASSQPTGGNYGYTF.

The V and J genes are TRBV5-1 and TRBJ2-5, with 7 nucleotides matching TRBD2. In germline, CDR1 is SGHRS, CDR2 YFSETQ. After removal of 6 bases from V and 5 bases from J, the junction contained 7 bases not matched to a gene. This CDR3 region has 13 residues. In DNA form, the CDR3 reads TGCGCCAGCAAGAAGAGGGAGGGGGAGACCCAGTACTTC. The encoded protein is CASKKREGETQYF.

This chain joins TRBV5-1 and TRBJ2-7; D may be TRBD1 (6 bases). V lost 4 bases to trimming and J lost 2 bases, with 16 bases between them. The V gene's germline CDR1 is SGHRS and CDR2 YFSETQ. This CDR3 has 15 residues. CDR3 amino acids: CASSSPGHSTYEQYF. DNA for the CDR3: TGCGCCAGCAGCAGCCCGGGACACTCTACCTACGAGCAGTACTTC.

This CDR3 is CATSREGASTDTQYF. The CDR3 DNA reads as TGTGCCACCAGCAGAGAGGGGGCTAGCACAGATACGCAGTATTTT. This rearrangement joins TRBV15 to TRBJ2-3; possibly TRBD1 for D (6 bases). The CDR3 spans 15 residues. V was shortened by 0 bases and J by 0 bases, with 7 bases between the two germline ends. Germline V gives CDR1 LNHNV, CDR2 YYDKDF (reference sequence).

This clone was counted a single time. V gene TRBV9 combines with J gene TRBJ1-3; D perhaps matches TRBD1 (5 bases). Trimming cost V 0 bases and J 2 bases, with 6 bases left between them. The CDR3 covers 14 residues. The germline V gene has CDR1 SGDLS and CDR2 YYNGEE. The CDR3 region is CASSVGTPGNTIYF. The CDR3 region has the DNA TGTGCCAGCAGCGTAGGGACACCTGGAAACACCATATATTTT.

This rearrangement joins TRBV5-4 to TRBJ2-2; 8 bases fit TRBD1. The V segment lost 4 bases and the J segment 6 bases; nucleotides outside the gene matches: 17. The germline V gene encodes CDR1 SGHNT and CDR2 YYREEE (reference sequence). The CDR3 length is 18 residues. The CDR3, as DNA: TGTGCCAGCAGCCTTTATGGAGGCAGGGGGCAATTATCCGGGGAGCTGTTTTTT. Translating it yields CASSLYGGRGQLSGELFF.

The rearrangement links TRBV7-3 to TRBJ2-2; perhaps TRBD2 as D (6 bases). V was pared by 5 bases and J by 1 base, with 14 bases between. This CDR3 contains 16 residues. In germline, CDR1 is SGHTA, CDR2 FQGTGA. The CDR3 spells CASSPGRGRNTGELFF. CDR3 sequence (DNA): TGTGCCAGCAGCCCCGGGAGAGGGCGGAACACCGGGGAGCTGTTTTTT.

This clone was seen just once. The chain joins TRBV28 to TRBJ2-7, with 9 bases fitting TRBD2. The ends lost 2 bases at V and 5 bases at J; junction bases unmatched: 4. CDR1 and CDR2 from the germline V gene are MDHEN and SYDVKM. This CDR3 is 14 amino acids long. Here the CDR3 reads CASSLRGRGHEQYF. CDR3 bases: TGTGCCAGCAGTTTACGCGGGAGGGGCCACGAGCAGTACTTC.

The CDR3 DNA sequence: TGTGCCAGCAGCCCCAAGGAGGGGGCGCAGCGACCTGAAGCTTTCTTT. Translation gives CASSPKEGAQRPEAFF. This chain joins TRBV9 and TRBJ1-1; 7 bases are shared with TRBD1. Per the germline V gene, CDR1 is SGDLS and CDR2 is YYNGEE. V shed 4 bases and J 6 bases; nucleotides not matched to a gene: 15. The CDR3 is made up of 16 amino acids.

The chain employs TRBV9 and TRBJ1-2; TRBD1 matches 7 bases. The germline V gene has CDR1 SGDLS and CDR2 YYNGEE. The CDR3 consists of 15 residues. With V trimmed by 4 bases and J by 7 bases, 13 bases remained unmatched. The CDR3 region is CASSPQVPGGSGYTF. As DNA, the CDR3 is TGTGCCAGCAGCCCCCAAGTCCCAGGGGGTAGTGGCTACACCTTC.

The chain links TRBV4-2 to TRBJ2-5; TRBD2 agrees at 11 bases. The CDR3 runs to 19 residues. Losses at the gene ends were 5 bases for V and 5 bases for J; bases not matched to a gene: 19. CDR1 is LGHNA and CDR2 is YNFKEQ in the germline V gene. CDR3 protein: CASSWKALSGRAGGETQYF. In DNA, the CDR3 is TGTGCCAGCAGCTGGAAAGCCCTTAGCGGGAGGGCCGGAGGGGAGACCCAGTACTTC.

The V call is TRBV7-9, the J call TRBJ2-2, with 9 positions matching TRBD1. The germline V gene has CDR1 SEHNR and CDR2 FQNEAQ (reference sequence). After removal of 5 bases from V and 0 bases from J, the junction contained 4 bases not matched to a gene. The CDR3 runs 16 residues. In DNA form, the CDR3 reads TGTGCCAGCAGCCAAGGACAGGGGACGAACACCGGGGAGCTGTTTTTT. It yields the protein CASSQGQGTNTGELFF. Drawing the rest from reference TRBV7-9 and TRBJ2-2, the complete variable domain is DTGVSQNPRHKITKRGQNVTFRCDPISEHNRLYWYRQTLGQGPEFLTYFQNEAQLEKSRLLSDRFSAERPKGSFSTLEIQRTEQGDSAMYLCASSQGQGTNTGELFFGEGSRLTVL.

The rearrangement uses TRBV19 and TRBJ2-7, with D tentatively TRBD1 (6 bases). Trimming removed 3 bases at V and 7 bases at J, with 16 bases between. Germline values: CDR1 LNHDA, CDR2 SQIVND (reference sequence). The CDR3 has 14 residues. The CDR3 DNA sequence: TGTGCCAGTAGTATGGGACAAAACCTGGGTGAGCAGTACTTC. Protein product: CASSMGQNLGEQYF.

This chain connects TRBV9 to TRBJ2-1; weak D call: TRBD1 (5 bases). The CDR3 has 15 amino acids. Germline V gene data show CDR1 as SGDLS and CDR2 as YYNGEE. Trimming pared 0 bases from V and 9 bases from J, leaving 16 bases between. Written as DNA, the CDR3 is TGTGCCAGCAGCGTAGAAGGGGTAGGGGCGAGTGAGCAGTTCTTC. Protein product: CASSVEGVGASEQFF.

The chain uses TRBV28 and TRBJ1-1; D gene uncertain. Germline V gives CDR1 MDHEN, CDR2 SYDVKM. The CDR3 is made up of 14 amino acids. V was trimmed by 2 bases and J by 5 bases, leaving 12 bases between them. The CDR3 loop reads CASSLVRVGTEAFF. Written as DNA, the CDR3 is TGTGCCAGCAGTTTAGTTCGGGTTGGTACTGAAGCTTTCTTT.

In this sample, this clone turned up once. V gene TRBV5-1 combines with J gene TRBJ2-3; 9 bases fit TRBD2. The trim removed 2 bases at V and 4 bases at J, leaving 8 bases unmatched. The germline V gene has CDR1 SGHRS and CDR2 YFSETQ. The CDR3 has 16 amino acids. CDR3 nucleotide sequence: TGCGCCAGCAGCTTCTTAGCGGGAGTTCAGTCAGATACGCAGTATTTT. Protein product: CASSFLAGVQSDTQYF.

The rearrangement joins TRBV27 to TRBJ2-2; D gene unclear. With 3 bases removed from V and 0 bases from J, the gap between germline ends came to 11 bases. Germline lookup yields CDR1 MNHEY and CDR2 SMNVEV (reference sequence). The CDR3 extends over 16 amino acids. The CDR3 is CASSLTRPANTGELFF. CDR3 in DNA: TGTGCCAGCAGTTTGACACGACCTGCGAACACCGGGGAGCTGTTTTTT.

The chain carries TRBV5-1 and TRBJ2-2; TRBD2 agrees at 9 bases. Germline assignment: CDR1 SGHRS and CDR2 YFSETQ. The CDR3 has 16 residues. V was pared by 1 base and J by 0 bases, with 1 base of the junction left unmatched. DNA of the CDR3: TGCGCCAGCAGCTTGCCTAGCGGGACGAACACCGGGGAGCTGTTTTTT. Translation: CASSLPSGTNTGELFF.

The CDR3, as DNA: TGTGCCAGCAGTCCCAAGGGACAGCACAATCAGCCCCAGCATTTT. It specifies CASSPKGQHNQPQHF. The V call is TRBV27, the J call TRBJ1-5; 7 bases line up with TRBD1. The CDR3 is made up of 15 amino acids. With 5 bases clipped from V and 3 bases from J, the junction kept 7 bases outside the gene matches. Germline CDR1 reads MNHEY; CDR2 reads SMNVEV (reference sequence).

Comments on this clone: Other DNA sequences in this sample translate to the same CDR3. The gene calls are TRBV4-1 and TRBJ1-1, with 10 bases matching TRBD1. Germline V gene lookup returns CDR1 MGHRA and CDR2 YSYEKL. Trimming cost V 4 bases and J 3 bases; bases outside gene matches: 2. The CDR3 has 14 residues. Here the CDR3 reads CASSLGQGDTEAFF. CDR3 coding DNA: TGCGCCAGCAGCCTTGGACAGGGGGACACTGAAGCTTTCTTT.

The chain joins TRBV21-1 to TRBJ2-3; the table's D call, TRBD2, has no DNA check behind it. TRBV21-1 is annotated as a pseudogene. CDR3 length: 14 residues. CDR3 region: CASSARGSTDTQYF. CDR3 sequence (DNA): TGTGCCAGCAGCGCCCGCGGAAGCACAGATACGCAGTATTTT.

The V call is TRBV28, the J call TRBJ1-2, with 7 bases lining up with TRBD1. V shed 3 bases, J shed 0 bases, and the junction held 13 bases outside the gene matches. Per the germline V gene, CDR1 is MDHEN and CDR2 is SYDVKM. This CDR3 comprises 18 residues. Here the CDR3 DNA reads TGTGCCAGCAGTTTCCAGGGGGAACCATTGTACGCTAACTATGGCTACACCTTC. Translation: CASSFQGEPLYANYGYTF.

The chain combines TRBV27 with TRBJ2-1, with TRBD2 matching over 12 bases. CDR1 is MNHEY and CDR2 is SMNVEV in the germline V gene (reference sequence). V was pared by 7 bases and J by 8 bases, with 12 bases of the junction left unmatched. The CDR3 has 16 residues. This CDR3 is CASTPTLAGGLDEQFF. The DNA of the CDR3 is TGTGCCAGCACTCCCACCCTAGCGGGAGGGCTCGATGAGCAGTTCTTC.

CDR3 DNA: TGTGCCCCCCCTGGGCCTAGCGGGACGGAAACCTCCTACGAGCAGTACTTC. It translates to CAPPGPSGTETSYEQYF. The genes are TRBV25-1 and TRBJ2-7; 9 bases are shared with TRBD2. The V gene's germline CDR1 is MGHDK and CDR2 SYGVNS. The trim removed 11 bases at V and 0 bases at J, leaving 17 bases unmatched. The CDR3 is made up of 17 amino acids.